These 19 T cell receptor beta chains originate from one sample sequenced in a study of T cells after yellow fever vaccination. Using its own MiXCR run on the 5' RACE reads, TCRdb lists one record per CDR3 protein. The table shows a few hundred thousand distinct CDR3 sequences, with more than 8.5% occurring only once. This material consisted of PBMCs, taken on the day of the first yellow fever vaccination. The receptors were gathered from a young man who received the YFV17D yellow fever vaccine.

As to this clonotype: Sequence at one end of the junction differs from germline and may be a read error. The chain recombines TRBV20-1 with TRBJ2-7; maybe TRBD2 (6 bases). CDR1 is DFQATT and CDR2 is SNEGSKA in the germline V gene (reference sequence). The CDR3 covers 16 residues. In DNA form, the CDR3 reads TGCTGTGCTAGAGATAGCGGAAGGTCGAGCTCCTACGAGCAGTACTTC. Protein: CCARDSGRSSSYEQYF.

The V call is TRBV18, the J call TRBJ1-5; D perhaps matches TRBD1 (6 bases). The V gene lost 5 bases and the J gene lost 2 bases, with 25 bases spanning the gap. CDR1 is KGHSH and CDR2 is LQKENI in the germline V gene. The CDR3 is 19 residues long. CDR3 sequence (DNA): TGTGCCAGCTCATCTCAGATGCGGGGGCGAGGGCAGGGCAATCAGCCCCAGCATTTT. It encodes CASSSQMRGRGQGNQPQHF.

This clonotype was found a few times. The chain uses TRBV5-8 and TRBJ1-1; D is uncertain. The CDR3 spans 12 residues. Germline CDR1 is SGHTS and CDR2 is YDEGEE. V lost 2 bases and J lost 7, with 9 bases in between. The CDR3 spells CASSFVDVEAFF. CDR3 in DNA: TGTGCCAGCAGCTTCGTGGATGTTGAAGCTTTCTTT.

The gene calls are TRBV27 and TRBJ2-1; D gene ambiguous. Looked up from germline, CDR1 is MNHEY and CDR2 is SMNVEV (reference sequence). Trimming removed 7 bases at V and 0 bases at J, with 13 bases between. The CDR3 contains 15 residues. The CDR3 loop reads CASNSYRPSYNEQFF. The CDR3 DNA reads TGTGCCAGCAACAGTTACCGACCCTCCTACAATGAGCAGTTCTTC.

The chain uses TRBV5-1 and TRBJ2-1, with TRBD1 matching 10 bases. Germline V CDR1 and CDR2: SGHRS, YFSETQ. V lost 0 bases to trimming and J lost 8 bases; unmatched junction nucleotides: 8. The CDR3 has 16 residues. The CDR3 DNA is TGCGCCAGCAGCTTGGGGGACAGGGGTTTTCTAGATGAGCAGTTCTTC. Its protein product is CASSLGDRGFLDEQFF.

This CDR3 reads CASTPSGGGDTQYF. CDR3 nucleotides: TGTGCCAGCACCCCTAGCGGGGGAGGGGATACGCAGTATTTT. The V and J genes are TRBV5-4 and TRBJ2-3, with 10 bases aligning to TRBD2. There are 14 residues in the CDR3. The trim removed 6 bases at V and 6 bases at J, leaving 7 bases unmatched. Germline V gene lookup returns CDR1 SGHNT and CDR2 YYREEE (reference sequence).

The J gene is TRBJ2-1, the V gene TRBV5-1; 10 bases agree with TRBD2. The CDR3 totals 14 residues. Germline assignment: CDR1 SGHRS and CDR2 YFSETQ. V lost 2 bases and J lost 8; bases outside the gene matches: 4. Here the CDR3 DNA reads TGCGCCAGCAGCTTCCAGCGGGGGGGCGATGAGCAGTTCTTC. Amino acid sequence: CASSFQRGGDEQFF.

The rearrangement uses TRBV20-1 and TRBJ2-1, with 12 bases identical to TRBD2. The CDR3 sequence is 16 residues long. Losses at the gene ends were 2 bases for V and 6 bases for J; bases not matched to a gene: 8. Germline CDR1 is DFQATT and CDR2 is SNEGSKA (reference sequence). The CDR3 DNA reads TGCAGTGCTAGAAATCTGCCTAGCGGGGGGGCCAATGAGCAGTTCTTC. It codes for CSARNLPSGGANEQFF.

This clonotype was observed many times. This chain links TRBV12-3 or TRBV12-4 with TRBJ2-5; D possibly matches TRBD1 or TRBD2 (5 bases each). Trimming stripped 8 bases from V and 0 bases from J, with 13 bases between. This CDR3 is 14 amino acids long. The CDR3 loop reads CASAKRGNQETQYF. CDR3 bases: TGTGCCAGCGCTAAGAGGGGCAACCAAGAGACCCAGTACTTC.

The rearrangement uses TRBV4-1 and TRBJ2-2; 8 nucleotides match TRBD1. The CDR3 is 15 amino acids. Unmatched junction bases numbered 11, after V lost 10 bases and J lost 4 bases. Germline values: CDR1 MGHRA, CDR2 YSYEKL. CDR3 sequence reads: CATDTGTGRTGELFF. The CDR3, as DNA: TGCGCCACCGACACAGGGACAGGCCGCACCGGGGAGCTGTTTTTT.

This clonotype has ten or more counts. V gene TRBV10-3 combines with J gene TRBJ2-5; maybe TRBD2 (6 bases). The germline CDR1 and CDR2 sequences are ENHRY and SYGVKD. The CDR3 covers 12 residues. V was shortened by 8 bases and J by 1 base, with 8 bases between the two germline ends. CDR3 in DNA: TGTGCCATCGGGACTTCCCAAGAGACCCAGTACTTC. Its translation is CAIGTSQETQYF.

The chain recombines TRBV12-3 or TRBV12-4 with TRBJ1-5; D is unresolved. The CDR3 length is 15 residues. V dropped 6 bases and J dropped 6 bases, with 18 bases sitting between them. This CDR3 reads CASSSLRIDGQPQHF. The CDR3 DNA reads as TGTGCCAGCAGCAGTTTAAGGATAGATGGTCAGCCCCAGCATTTT.

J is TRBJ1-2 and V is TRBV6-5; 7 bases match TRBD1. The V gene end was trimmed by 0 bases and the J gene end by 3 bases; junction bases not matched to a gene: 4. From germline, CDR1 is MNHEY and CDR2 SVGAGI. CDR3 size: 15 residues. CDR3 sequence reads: CASSYSGGGYYGYTF. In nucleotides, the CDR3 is TGTGCCAGCAGTTACTCGGGAGGGGGCTACTATGGCTACACCTTC.

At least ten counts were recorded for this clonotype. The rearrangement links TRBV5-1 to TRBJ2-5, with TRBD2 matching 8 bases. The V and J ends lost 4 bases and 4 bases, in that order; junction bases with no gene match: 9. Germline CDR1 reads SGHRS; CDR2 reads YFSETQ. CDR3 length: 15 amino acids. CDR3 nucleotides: TGCGCCAGCAGCATGGGACTAGTGAGTGGAGAGACCCAGTACTTC. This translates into CASSMGLVSGETQYF.

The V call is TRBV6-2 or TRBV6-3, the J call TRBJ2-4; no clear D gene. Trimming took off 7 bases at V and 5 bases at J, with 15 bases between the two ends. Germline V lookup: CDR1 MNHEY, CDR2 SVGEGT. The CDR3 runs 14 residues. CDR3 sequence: CASTTIGSQNIQYF. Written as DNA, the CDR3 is TGTGCCAGCACCACCATCGGTTCGCAAAACATTCAGTACTTC.

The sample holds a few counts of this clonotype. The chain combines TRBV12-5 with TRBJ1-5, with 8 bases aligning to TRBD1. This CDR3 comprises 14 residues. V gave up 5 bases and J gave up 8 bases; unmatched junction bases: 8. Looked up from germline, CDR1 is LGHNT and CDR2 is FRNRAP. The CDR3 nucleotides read TGTGCTAGTGGTCCGACAGGGGACCTCGAGCCCCAGCATTTT. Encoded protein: CASGPTGDLEPQHF.

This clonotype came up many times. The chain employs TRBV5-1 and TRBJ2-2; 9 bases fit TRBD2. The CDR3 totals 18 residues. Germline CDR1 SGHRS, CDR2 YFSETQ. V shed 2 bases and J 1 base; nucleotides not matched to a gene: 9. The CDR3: CASSFPPGLALNTGELFF. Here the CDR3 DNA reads TGCGCCAGCAGCTTCCCCCCGGGACTAGCTCTGAACACCGGGGAGCTGTTTTTT. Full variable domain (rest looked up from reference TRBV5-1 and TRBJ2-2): KAGVTQTPRYLIKTRGQQVTLSCSPISGHRSVSWYQQTPGQGLQFLFEYFSETQRNKGNFPGRFSGRQFSNSRSEMNVSTLELGDSALYLCASSFPPGLALNTGELFFGEGSRLTVL.

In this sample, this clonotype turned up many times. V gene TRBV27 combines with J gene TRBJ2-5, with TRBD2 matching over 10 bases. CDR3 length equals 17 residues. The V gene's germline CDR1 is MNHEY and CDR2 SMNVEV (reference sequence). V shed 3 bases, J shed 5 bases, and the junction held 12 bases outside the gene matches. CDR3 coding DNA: TGTGCCAGCAGTTTCCACAAACTAGCGGGACGGCCTGAGACCCAGTACTTC. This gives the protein CASSFHKLAGRPETQYF.

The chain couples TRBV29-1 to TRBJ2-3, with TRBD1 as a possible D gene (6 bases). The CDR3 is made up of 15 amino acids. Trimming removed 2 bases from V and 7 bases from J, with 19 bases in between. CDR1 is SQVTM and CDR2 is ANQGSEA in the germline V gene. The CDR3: CSVEKPKGVRNTQYF. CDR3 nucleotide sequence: TGCAGCGTTGAAAAGCCAAAGGGGGTCAGGAATACGCAGTATTTT.